This TCR beta chain was sequenced during a study of Ad26.COV2.S vaccination and SARS-CoV-2 variants. Study-wide results and caveats: Total T cell responses were possibly underestimated by TCR breadth and depth analyses. Vaccine recipients showed a spike-specific TCR breadth that was higher than in placebo recipients.

Treatment reported: over 15 received Ad26.COV2.S at low or high dose, single or two shots; about five received placebo; per-sample allocation not given. Material that was analyzed had been drawn on day 63 after the first vaccine or placebo injection. The method was immunoSEQ multiplex PCR; TCRdb's version includes in-frame clones alone and lacks a portion of them. The sample lists approximately 500,000 clones; approximately 88% were seen once. Concerning this clone itself: The antigen is unknown.

Per germline, CDR1 MGHRA and CDR2 YSYEKL. Trimming took 4 bases from V and 0 from J, leaving 21 bases between them. This CDR3 has 19 amino acids. The material sequenced was peripheral blood, taken in a trial of Ad26.COV2.S vaccine versus placebo. The chain recombines TRBV4-1 with TRBJ2-2, with D possibly TRBD1 on 6 matching bases. This sequence originates from a person between 18 and 60 years old who received the Ad26.COV2.S COVID-19 vaccine or a placebo. CDR3 loop: CASSLEETGFGANTGELFF. CDR3 DNA sequence: TGCGCCAGCAGCCTAGAGGAAACAGGGTTTGGGGCGAACACCGGGGAGCTGTTTTTT.